This entry lists 14 T cell receptor beta chains sequenced from one sample in a study of shared clonotypes between healthy human individuals. TCRdb's table, derived via immunoSEQ multiplex PCR, lists solely in-frame clones and lacks some. Of about 510,000 clones in the sample, about 75% were seen once. Specimen: PBMCs. Receptors originate from a woman aged 40 to 50 in good health. Some clones in this sample may be carry-over from other donors' samples.

The rearrangement joins TRBV5-4 to TRBJ2-3, with D possibly TRBD2 on 5 matching bases. V was trimmed by 1 base and J by 6 bases, leaving 12 bases between them. The CDR3 is 14 residues long. Germline CDR1 reads SGHNT; CDR2 reads YYREEE (reference sequence). The CDR3 DNA reads as TGTGCCAGCAGCTTGTCCGGCGGGCTCGATACGCAGTATTTT. This gives the protein CASSLSGGLDTQYF.

CDR3 loop: CASSYGTSSYNEQFF. The CDR3 coding sequence is TGTGCCAGCAGCTACGGGACAAGCTCCTACAATGAGCAGTTCTTC. The chain employs TRBV7-3 and TRBJ2-1; tentatively, D is TRBD1 (6 bases). Trimming cost V 4 bases and J 0 bases, with 10 bases left between them. The germline CDR1 and CDR2 sequences are SGHTA and FQGTGA. The CDR3 contains 15 residues.

The rearrangement joins TRBV29-1 to TRBJ1-1, with 7 bases lining up with TRBD1. The CDR3 covers 13 residues. The germline V gene encodes CDR1 SQVTM and CDR2 ANQGSEA. V lost 5 bases to trimming and J lost 1 base; unmatched junction nucleotides: 4. This CDR3 is CSVLGQWNTEAFF. The CDR3, as DNA: TGCAGCGTTTTGGGACAGTGGAACACTGAAGCTTTCTTT.

The V and J genes are TRBV5-4 and TRBJ1-1; D perhaps matches TRBD1 (6 bases). CDR1 is SGHNT and CDR2 is YYREEE in the germline V gene (reference sequence). The CDR3 extends over 14 amino acids. V was pared by 3 bases and J by 5 bases, with 14 bases between. This CDR3 reads CASSSGGFRTEAFF. CDR3 nucleotide sequence: TGTGCCAGCAGCTCGGGGGGCTTTAGAACTGAAGCTTTCTTT. Together with reference TRBV5-4 and TRBJ1-1, the CDR3 gives the full variable domain: ETGVTQSPTHLIKTRGQQVTLRCSSQSGHNTVSWYQQALGQGPQFIFQYYREEENGRGNFPPRFSGLQFPNYSSELNVNALELDDSALYLCASSSGGFRTEAFFGQGTRLTVV.

This chain links TRBV11-1 with TRBJ1-2; 11 bases agree with TRBD1. The CDR3 has 16 residues. The V gene's germline CDR1 is SGHAT and CDR2 FQDESV (reference sequence). Trimming cost V 0 bases and J 9 bases; bases outside gene matches: 9. The CDR3 protein is CASSLAGGTGGFSYTF. CDR3 bases: TGTGCCAGCAGCTTAGCAGGTGGGACAGGGGGTTTCAGCTACACCTTC.

This chain joins TRBV7-9 and TRBJ2-7; TRBD2 aligns across 12 bases. CDR1 is SEHNR, CDR2 FQNEAQ, per germline (reference sequence). V lost 5 bases to trimming and J lost 3 bases; unmatched junction nucleotides: 8. The CDR3 contains 16 residues. In DNA form, the CDR3 reads TGTGCCAGCAGCAGAACCGGGACTAGCGGGTTCTACGAGCAGTACTTC. The encoded protein is CASSRTGTSGFYEQYF.

The V and J genes are TRBV7-2 and TRBJ2-3; D not resolved. Per the germline V gene, CDR1 is SGHTA and CDR2 is FQGNSA. The CDR3 consists of 16 residues. Trimming removed 5 bases at V and 0 bases at J, with 15 bases between. CDR3 region: CASSSRAGSSTDTQYF. DNA of the CDR3: TGTGCCAGCAGCAGCCGAGCAGGCTCTAGCACAGATACGCAGTATTTT. Variable domain in full (rest from reference TRBV7-2 and TRBJ2-3): GAGVSQSPSNKVTEKGKDVELRCDPISGHTALYWYRQSLGQGLEFLIYFQGNSAPDKSGLPSDRFSAERTGGSVSTLTIQRTQQEDSAVYLCASSSRAGSSTDTQYFGPGTRLTVL.

Comments on this clone: Different DNA sequences within this sample yield the same CDR3. The V call is TRBV5-6, the J call TRBJ1-5; D remains ambiguous. The V end was cut by 4 bases, the J end by 3 bases, with 11 bases between. The CDR3 consists of 14 residues. Germline V lookup: CDR1 SGHDT, CDR2 YYEEEE. The CDR3: CASSLRGNNQPQHF. CDR3 DNA sequence: TGTGCCAGCAGCCTACGCGGCAACAATCAGCCCCAGCATTTT.

This clone was detected only a few times. V gene TRBV18 combines with J gene TRBJ2-5; 10 bases map to TRBD1. Looked up from germline, CDR1 is KGHSH and CDR2 is LQKENI. CDR3 size: 13 residues. The junction had 6 bases not matched to a gene; V was cut back by 3 bases and J by 11 bases. CDR3 in DNA: TGTGCCAGCTCACCCGGGACAGGGGAGAGACAGTACTTC. Protein sequence: CASSPGTGERQYF.

Many counts were recorded for this clone. CDR3 amino acids: CACPGQGADNSPLHF. CDR3 DNA sequence: TGTGCCTGCCCCGGACAGGGGGCCGATAATTCACCCCTCCACTTT. The chain carries TRBV30 and TRBJ1-6; the match to TRBD1 covers 11 bases. The J segment lost 5 bases and the V segment lost 6 bases, leaving 6 bases of the junction unmatched. Germline CDR1 and CDR2: GTSNPN and SVGIG (reference sequence). The CDR3 sequence is 15 residues long.

This chain connects TRBV5-1 to TRBJ2-1; 12 positions match TRBD2. The CDR3 consists of 15 residues. V lost 6 bases to trimming and J lost 3 bases; unmatched junction nucleotides: 4. Germline values: CDR1 SGHRS, CDR2 YFSETQ. The CDR3 DNA reads as TGCGCCAGCATGCCTAGCGGGAGGGACTACAATGAGCAGTTCTTC. Its protein is CASMPSGRDYNEQFF.

This chain connects TRBV28 to TRBJ2-7; 8 bases are a match to TRBD1. V dropped 6 bases and J dropped 4; count of bases not matched to a gene: 8. This CDR3 spans 14 amino acids. Per germline, CDR1 MDHEN and CDR2 SYDVKM. CDR3 residues: CASSPPGGGYEQYF. The DNA of the CDR3 is TGTGCCAGCAGCCCTCCAGGGGGCGGGTACGAGCAGTACTTC. The full variable domain, rest sourced from reference TRBV28 and TRBJ2-7, is DVKVTQSSRYLVKRTGEKVFLECVQDMDHENMFWYRQDPGLGLRLIYFSYDVKMKEKGDIPEGYSVSREKKERFSLILESASTNQTSMYLCASSPPGGGYEQYFGPGTRLTVT.

The genes are TRBV28 and TRBJ2-6, with TRBD1 identical over 7 bases. The CDR3 has 16 amino acids. V was clipped by 4 bases and J by 4 bases; unmatched bases: 7. Germline loops: CDR1 MDHEN, CDR2 SYDVKM. DNA for the CDR3: TGTGCCAGCAGTTCCGGGACAGTTTCGGGGGCCAACGTCCTGACTTTC. Translated, it gives CASSSGTVSGANVLTF.

This clone was counted a few times. V gene TRBV6-4 combines with J gene TRBJ2-3; 10 bases fit TRBD1. The V gene end was trimmed by 5 bases and the J gene end by 1 base; junction bases not matched to a gene: 3. The CDR3 runs 15 residues. Germline loops: CDR1 MRHNA, CDR2 SNTAGT. The CDR3 DNA reads as TGTGCCAGCAGTACCGGGACAGGGGGCACAGATACGCAGTATTTT. Its protein product is CASSTGTGGTDTQYF.